The next 31 T cell receptor beta chains were all read from a single sample in a study of technical replicates of blood from a few donors. The protocol was immunoSEQ multiplex PCR, while the TCRdb copy is restricted to in-frame clones and leaves out a portion. The top ten hold 5% of the sample, which has roughly 59,000 clones, around 85% seen once. The sample taken for sequencing was PBMCs. The receptor set was obtained from a human donor in good health. Some clones in this sample may be carry-over from other donors' samples.

This CDR3 reads CASSVRWEIAGELFF. The CDR3 DNA follows: TGTGCCAGCAGCGTGAGGTGGGAGATAGCCGGGGAGCTGTTTTTT. The chain has TRBV7-2 and TRBJ2-2; TRBD2 is a possible D gene (5 bases). This CDR3 contains 15 residues. Between the trimmed V and J ends, which lost 5 bases and 6 bases, there was a span of 16 bases. The germline V gene has CDR1 SGHTA and CDR2 FQGNSA.

The rearrangement links TRBV10-3 to TRBJ2-1; 7 nucleotides line up with TRBD1. Germline V lookup: CDR1 ENHRY, CDR2 SYGVKD. This CDR3 spans 14 amino acids. V dropped 11 bases and J dropped 4; count of bases not matched to a gene: 11. The CDR3 sequence is CASRDRDSYNEQFF. The CDR3 DNA follows: TGTGCCTCTAGAGACCGGGACAGTTACAATGAGCAGTTCTTC.

The chain carries TRBV11-2 and TRBJ2-2; 11 nucleotides match TRBD2. Germline V CDR1 and CDR2: SGHAT, FQNNGV. This CDR3 comprises 15 residues. The ends lost 4 bases at V and 6 bases at J; junction bases unmatched: 4. For the CDR3, the DNA is TGTGCCAGCAGCTCCAGGACTAGCGGGTCCGGGGAGCTGTTTTTT. Translated: CASSSRTSGSGELFF.

V is TRBV5-4 and J is TRBJ2-1; 8 bases are shared with TRBD2. Germline V CDR1 and CDR2: SGHNT, YYREEE (reference sequence). J gave up 3 bases and V 3 bases, and 17 bases lay outside the gene matches. The CDR3 is 19 amino acids. CDR3 sequence reads: CASSSRRLAGHGSYNEQFF. CDR3 nucleotide sequence: TGTGCCAGCAGCTCAAGAAGGCTAGCGGGCCACGGCAGCTACAATGAGCAGTTCTTC. The full variable domain, completed using reference TRBV5-4 and TRBJ2-1, is ETGVTQSPTHLIKTRGQQVTLRCSSQSGHNTVSWYQQALGQGPQFIFQYYREEENGRGNFPPRFSGLQFPNYSSELNVNALELDDSALYLCASSSRRLAGHGSYNEQFFGPGTRLTVL.

The chain links TRBV5-1 to TRBJ2-3; 9 bases are shared with TRBD2. Per the germline V gene, CDR1 is SGHRS and CDR2 is YFSETQ. The CDR3 is made up of 16 amino acids. Unmatched junction bases numbered 11, after V lost 4 bases and J lost 5 bases. The CDR3 nucleotides are TGCGCCAGCAGCCCCCGCGGTAGCGGGAGTGGAGATACGCAGTATTTT. Translation gives CASSPRGSGSGDTQYF.

CDR3 loop: CASRNGQAYGYTF. The CDR3 nucleotides are TGTGCCAGCAGGAATGGACAGGCGTATGGCTACACCTTC. The chain recombines TRBV6-5 with TRBJ1-2, with TRBD1 matching over 7 bases. The CDR3 is 13 residues long. Germline CDR1 and CDR2: MNHEY and SVGAGI. V was pared by 6 bases and J by 5 bases, with 6 bases of the junction left unmatched.

Here the CDR3 DNA reads TGTGCCAGCACTATCAGTAGGGAGGGTGAAAAACTGTTTTTT. Amino acids: CASTISREGEKLFF. The chain recombines TRBV2 with TRBJ1-4, with no clear D. Germline CDR1 reads SNHLY; CDR2 reads FYNNEI. The germline V and J ends were trimmed by 7 bases and 7 bases, with 16 bases remaining between them. CDR3 length: 14 amino acids.

Written as DNA, the CDR3 is TGTGCCAGCAGCCTTCCGGGGGGACAGCCCCAGCATTTT. Its protein product is CASSLPGGQPQHF. The chain recombines TRBV16 with TRBJ1-5, with D possibly TRBD1 on 5 matching bases. Germline loops: CDR1 KGHSY, CDR2 FQNENV. V was cut by 4 bases and J by 7 bases, with 11 bases left in between. The length of the CDR3 is 13 residues.

This clone appeared a single time. The chain recombines TRBV29-1 with TRBJ1-2; D is possibly TRBD1 (5 bases). V was shortened by 3 bases and J by 2 bases, with 7 bases between the two germline ends. The CDR3 is made up of 12 amino acids. Germline V gene lookup returns CDR1 SQVTM and CDR2 ANQGSEA. This chain's CDR3 is CSVEEGNYGYTF. For the CDR3, the DNA is TGCAGCGTTGAGGAGGGGAACTATGGCTACACCTTC.

This chain joins TRBV21-1 and TRBJ2-2; whether TRBD1, the table's D call, matches the DNA was not checked. TRBV21-1 is a pseudogene locus. This CDR3 comprises 15 residues. The CDR3 loop reads CASKLDSLNTGELFF. In DNA, the CDR3 is TGTGCCAGCAAGCTGGACAGCCTTAACACCGGGGAGCTGTTTTTT.

The chain combines TRBV5-1 with TRBJ1-2; 7 bases agree with TRBD1. The CDR3 runs to 13 residues. V lost 0 bases, J lost 7 bases, and 3 bases stayed unmatched. From germline, CDR1 is SGHRS and CDR2 YFSETQ. CDR3 protein: CASSLEEGAGYTF. In nucleotides, the CDR3 is TGCGCCAGCAGCTTGGAGGAGGGGGCTGGCTACACCTTC.

The J gene is TRBJ2-3, the V gene TRBV7-9; the match to TRBD2 covers 7 bases. In germline, CDR1 is SEHNR, CDR2 FQNEAQ (reference sequence). The V segment lost 5 bases and the J segment 5 bases; nucleotides outside the gene matches: 7. There are 14 residues in the CDR3. CDR3 region: CASSKLAIRDTQYF. CDR3 in DNA: TGTGCCAGCAGCAAACTAGCGATTCGAGATACGCAGTATTTT.

The chain carries TRBV19 and TRBJ2-5; 10 bases are a match to TRBD1. Losses at the gene ends were 6 bases for V and 5 bases for J; bases not matched to a gene: 6. There are 14 residues in the CDR3. CDR1 is LNHDA and CDR2 is SQIVND in the germline V gene (reference sequence). CDR3 in DNA: TGTGCCAGTAGGAGACAGGGGGCCGGGGAGACCCAGTACTTC. Protein: CASRRQGAGETQYF.

The CDR3 bases are TGTGCCAGCAGCTTTCTAGCGGGGGGGCTAAGAGAGCAGTACTTC. Protein product: CASSFLAGGLREQYF. The chain uses TRBV11-2 and TRBJ2-7; TRBD2 matches 12 bases. With 3 bases clipped from V and 7 bases from J, the junction kept 7 bases outside the gene matches. The germline CDR1 and CDR2 sequences are SGHAT and FQNNGV. The CDR3 covers 15 residues.

V usage is TRBV4-1 and J usage is TRBJ2-1; TRBD1 agrees at 7 bases. Trimming cost V 2 bases and J 2 bases; bases outside gene matches: 6. Looked up from germline, CDR1 is MGHRA and CDR2 is YSYEKL. CDR3 size: 16 residues. CDR3 protein: CASSQPGQKTYNEQFF. The CDR3 DNA follows: TGCGCCAGCAGCCAACCGGGACAGAAAACCTACAATGAGCAGTTCTTC.

The chain is built from TRBV4-2 and TRBJ2-7, with TRBD2 matching over 11 bases. Trimming took 0 bases from V and 0 from J; bases not matched to a gene: 4. Germline CDR1 is LGHNA and CDR2 is YNFKEQ. The CDR3 is 17 amino acids. The CDR3, as DNA: TGTGCCAGCAGCCAAGATGGTCTAGCGGGGGGCTCCTACGAGCAGTACTTC. Its translation: CASSQDGLAGGSYEQYF.

The chain joins TRBV28 to TRBJ1-6; D perhaps matches TRBD1 (5 bases). Germline assignment: CDR1 MDHEN and CDR2 SYDVKM. Between the trimmed V and J ends, which lost 8 bases and 6 bases, there was a span of 11 bases. The CDR3 runs 13 residues. The DNA of the CDR3 is TGTGCCAGCCGGGGGGAGGGTAATTCACCCCTCCACTTT. Its protein product is CASRGEGNSPLHF.

Written as DNA, the CDR3 is TGTGCCAGCAGCTCAACAGGGAAGTACCAAGAGACCCAGTACTTC. This sequence encodes CASSSTGKYQETQYF. The chain employs TRBV5-6 and TRBJ2-5; D is possibly TRBD1 (6 bases). With 3 bases removed from V and 0 bases from J, the gap between germline ends came to 12 bases. This CDR3 spans 15 amino acids. Germline-derived CDR1 and CDR2 are SGHDT and YYEEEE.

The rearrangement joins TRBV15 to TRBJ2-5; a possible D gene is TRBD1 (6 bases). Trimming stripped 1 base from V and 1 base from J, with 10 bases between. The CDR3 has 15 residues. The germline CDR1 and CDR2 sequences are LNHNV and YYDKDF (reference sequence). This chain's CDR3 is CATSRGGRFQETQYF. The CDR3 nucleotides are TGTGCCACCAGCAGAGGGGGGCGGTTCCAAGAGACCCAGTACTTC.

V usage is TRBV4-3 and J usage is TRBJ1-2; TRBD1 matches at 9 bases. The germline V gene encodes CDR1 LGHNA and CDR2 YSLEER. The CDR3 is 15 residues long. J gave up 0 bases and V 4 bases, and 3 bases lay outside the gene matches. The CDR3 spells CASSRGQGTNYGYTF. The CDR3 nucleotides are TGCGCCAGCAGCCGCGGACAGGGGACTAACTATGGCTACACCTTC.

Note on this clone: At one boundary the junction diverges from the germline segment, which might be a read error. The V call is TRBV5-1, the J call TRBJ1-2, with TRBD1 matching 9 bases. The CDR3 has 13 amino acids. CDR1 and CDR2 from the germline V gene are SGHRS and YFSETQ. Here the CDR3 DNA reads TGCGCCAGCAGCTGGGGACAGGGCCTTATGGGGGCCTTC. Amino acids: CASSWGQGLMGAF.

The chain carries TRBV19 and TRBJ2-7; TRBD2 agrees at 7 bases. The V segment lost 1 base and the J segment 5 bases; nucleotides outside the gene matches: 2. Germline lookup yields CDR1 LNHDA and CDR2 SQIVND (reference sequence). The CDR3 is 13 residues long. CDR3 loop: CASSIVRGDEQYF. The CDR3 bases are TGTGCCAGTAGTATAGTCCGGGGGGACGAGCAGTACTTC.

This chain links TRBV5-1 with TRBJ2-3, with TRBD2 identical over 8 bases. The V and J ends lost 1 base and 4 bases, in that order; junction bases with no gene match: 11. This CDR3 spans 17 amino acids. CDR1 is SGHRS, CDR2 YFSETQ, per germline. The CDR3 DNA follows: TGCGCCAGCAGCTTGTCGAGCGGGAGAACCAACGCAGATACGCAGTATTTT. Translated: CASSLSSGRTNADTQYF.

The gene calls are TRBV28 and TRBJ2-7; 11 nucleotides line up with TRBD2. In germline, CDR1 is MDHEN, CDR2 SYDVKM. The CDR3 is made up of 14 amino acids. Losses at the gene ends were 7 bases for V and 8 bases for J; bases not matched to a gene: 10. The CDR3 DNA reads TGTGCCAGCACCACGACTAGCGGGGTGTGGAAGCAGTACTTC. This sequence encodes CASTTTSGVWKQYF.

This clone was counted a few times. One junction end does not reproduce the germline sequence, and a read error may be involved. V is TRBV6-1 and J is TRBJ1-1, with a tentative D call TRBD1 (6 bases). Per the germline V gene, CDR1 is MNHNS and CDR2 is SASEGT. There are 15 residues in the CDR3. Written as DNA, the CDR3 is TGTGCCAGCATTGAAGCCGGGACACCGAACACTGAAGCTTTCTTT. Amino acid sequence: CASIEAGTPNTEAFF.

This sequence joins TRBV7-9 and TRBJ2-5; D is ambiguous. This CDR3 has 13 residues. Trimming took 5 bases from V and 2 from J, leaving 9 bases between them. Germline V lookup: CDR1 SEHNR, CDR2 FQNEAQ (reference sequence). The CDR3 DNA reads as TGTGCCAGCAGCCCCCGGTTTCAAGAGACCCAGTACTTC. Residues: CASSPRFQETQYF.

This chain connects TRBV6-1 to TRBJ1-2; 8 nucleotides agree with TRBD1. Germline-derived CDR1 and CDR2 are MNHNS and SASEGT. The CDR3 runs 15 residues. J lost 5 bases, V lost 3 bases, and 8 bases had no gene match. CDR3 nucleotides: TGTGCCAGCAGTGAGACAGGGGCCCCAATGTATGGCTACACCTTC. Encoded protein: CASSETGAPMYGYTF.

The chain carries TRBV9 and TRBJ2-1; D is undetermined. Germline V CDR1 and CDR2: SGDLS, YYNGEE. The CDR3 runs 13 residues. V was cut by 0 bases and J by 10 bases, with 11 bases left in between. CDR3 in amino acids: CASSVDRSREQFF. The CDR3 DNA follows: TGTGCCAGCAGCGTAGACCGGTCTCGCGAGCAGTTCTTC.

The V and J genes are TRBV2 and TRBJ2-3, with TRBD2 matching over 9 bases. The germline gives CDR1 SNHLY, CDR2 FYNNEI. The V and J ends lost 6 bases and 0 bases, in that order; junction bases with no gene match: 4. The CDR3 is 15 residues long. CDR3 loop: CASREREVSTDTQYF. The CDR3 coding sequence is TGTGCCAGCAGGGAGCGGGAGGTGAGCACAGATACGCAGTATTTT. Complete variable domain (other parts from reference TRBV2 and TRBJ2-3): EPEVTQTPSHQVTQMGQEVILRCVPISNHLYFYWYRQILGQKVEFLVSFYNNEISEKSEIFDDQFSVERPDGSNFTLKIRSTKLEDSAMYFCASREREVSTDTQYFGPGTRLTVL.

The rearrangement links TRBV9 to TRBJ2-7; 7 bases agree with TRBD2. The CDR3 covers 15 residues. The V segment lost 0 bases and the J segment 3 bases; nucleotides outside the gene matches: 6. Germline V gene data show CDR1 as SGDLS and CDR2 as YYNGEE. The CDR3 sequence: CASSVGLAEGYEQYF. CDR3 nucleotides: TGTGCCAGCAGCGTAGGGCTAGCGGAAGGCTACGAGCAGTACTTC.

J is TRBJ1-6 and V is TRBV27; D may be TRBD1 (5 bases). In germline, CDR1 is MNHEY, CDR2 SMNVEV (reference sequence). Trimming stripped 9 bases from V and 12 bases from J, with 18 bases between. The CDR3 consists of 13 residues. The DNA for the CDR3 is TGTGCCAGTGGTGGGCCCAGGGCTGAACCCCTCCACTTT. Its translation: CASGGPRAEPLHF.